The 30 T cell receptor beta chains in this list originate from one sample, sequenced in a study of blood T cell repertoires in COVID-19. TCRdb keeps only in-frame clones here, not all; method: immunoSEQ multiplex PCR. The data contain about 69,000 clones, less than 85% of them seen just once; the ten biggest clones take up roughly 15%. Sample: peripheral blood. These receptors were collected from a man aged 50 to 59 with COVID-19, enrolled during active disease.

The chain combines TRBV7-2 with TRBJ1-1; 9 bases match TRBD1. V lost 5 bases and J lost 3; bases outside the gene matches: 4. The CDR3 length is 14 residues. Germline CDR1 and CDR2: SGHTA and FQGNSA. The CDR3 here is CASSPTGGHTEAFF. The CDR3 DNA reads as TGTGCCAGCAGCCCCACAGGGGGCCACACTGAAGCTTTCTTT.

The chain employs TRBV7-2 and TRBJ1-4; D is ambiguous. V lost 2 bases and J lost 4, with 5 bases in between. The CDR3 sequence is 13 residues long. Germline V gene data show CDR1 as SGHTA and CDR2 as FQGNSA. CDR3 DNA: TGTGCCAGCAGCTTATCCAATAATGAAAAACTGTTTTTT. It is translated as CASSLSNNEKLFF.

The chain employs TRBV6-1 and TRBJ1-1; a possible D gene is TRBD1 (6 bases). Germline loops: CDR1 MNHNS, CDR2 SASEGT. The CDR3 has 16 residues. The V and J ends lost 4 bases and 6 bases respectively, with 21 bases between them. CDR3 sequence: CASSGRLTGSVPEAFF. CDR3 sequence (DNA): TGTGCCAGCAGTGGCAGATTAACAGGGTCGGTCCCTGAAGCTTTCTTT.

This chain uses TRBV6-5 with TRBJ2-3; 7 bases are shared with TRBD1. V lost 6 bases, J lost 0 bases, and 6 bases stayed unmatched. The CDR3 is 15 residues long. Per germline, CDR1 MNHEY and CDR2 SVGAGI. CDR3 in DNA: TGTGCCAGCAGCCGACAGGGATTGAGCACAGATACGCAGTATTTT. This gives the protein CASSRQGLSTDTQYF.

The chain employs TRBV4-2 and TRBJ2-3; the D gene is possibly TRBD1 (5 bases). V was cut by 0 bases and J by 0 bases, with 10 bases left in between. CDR1 and CDR2 (germline): LGHNA, YNFKEQ. The CDR3 consists of 16 residues. The CDR3 sequence is CASSQDQGLSTDTQYF. DNA of the CDR3: TGTGCCAGCAGCCAAGATCAGGGTTTAAGCACAGATACGCAGTATTTT.

In its sample, this clone was seen once. At one end the junction does not follow the germline gene, possibly because of a read error. This chain joins TRBV7-2 and TRBJ2-5; 7 bases agree with TRBD2. The CDR3 extends over 12 amino acids. Germline V gene data show CDR1 as SGHTA and CDR2 as FQGNSA. The CDR3 protein is CASSPAAGGGHF. DNA for the CDR3: TGTGCCAGCAGCCCAGCGGCAGGCGGGGGACACTTC.

The gene calls are TRBV5-1 and TRBJ2-1; 8 nucleotides agree with TRBD1. The germline V gene has CDR1 SGHRS and CDR2 YFSETQ. After removal of 4 bases from V and 10 bases from J, the junction contained 13 bases not matched to a gene. The CDR3 is 15 residues long. The CDR3 coding sequence is TGCGCCAGCAGCAAACAAACCGGGACAGGTGGCGAGCAGTTCTTC. It codes for CASSKQTGTGGEQFF. Combining the CDR3 with reference TRBV5-1 and TRBJ2-1 gives the whole variable domain KAGVTQTPRYLIKTRGQQVTLSCSPISGHRSVSWYQQTPGQGLQFLFEYFSETQRNKGNFPGRFSGRQFSNSRSEMNVSTLELGDSALYLCASSKQTGTGGEQFFGPGTRLTVL.

V gene TRBV30 combines with J gene TRBJ1-4; D is perhaps TRBD1 (5 bases). This CDR3 is built from 14 residues. Germline assignment: CDR1 GTSNPN and CDR2 SVGIG (reference sequence). Trimming took 6 bases from V and 6 from J, leaving 17 bases between them. The CDR3 DNA sequence: TGTGCCTGCCCCCCCCGGGGAGGGGATGAAAAACTGTTTTTT. It translates to CACPPRGGDEKLFF.

The V call is TRBV2, the J call TRBJ1-3; the D gene is possibly TRBD1 (5 bases). Trimming left V 6 bases short and J 0 bases short, with 12 bases between. Germline lookup yields CDR1 SNHLY and CDR2 FYNNEI. CDR3 length: 15 residues. CDR3 loop: CASRGGHFSGNTIYF. The CDR3 bases are TGTGCCAGCAGGGGAGGACATTTCTCTGGAAACACCATATATTTT. The full variable domain, rest sourced from reference TRBV2 and TRBJ1-3, is EPEVTQTPSHQVTQMGQEVILRCVPISNHLYFYWYRQILGQKVEFLVSFYNNEISEKSEIFDDQFSVERPDGSNFTLKIRSTKLEDSAMYFCASRGGHFSGNTIYFGEGSWLTVV.

A single count supports this clone. This chain joins TRBV7-9 and TRBJ1-4, with TRBD1 matching over 7 bases. The CDR3 is 14 residues long. The germline CDR1 and CDR2 sequences are SEHNR and FQNEAQ (reference sequence). Trimming cost V 5 bases and J 5 bases; bases outside gene matches: 5. CDR3 protein: CASSRGQPNEKLFF. CDR3 in DNA: TGTGCCAGCAGCCGGGGACAGCCAAATGAAAAACTGTTTTTT.

The chain combines TRBV10-3 with TRBJ2-5; possibly TRBD2 for D (5 bases). V was shortened by 3 bases and J by 0 bases, with 8 bases between the two germline ends. The CDR3 extends over 14 amino acids. From germline, CDR1 is ENHRY and CDR2 SYGVKD. CDR3 nucleotides: TGTGCCATCAGTGAATCGGACTACCAAGAGACCCAGTACTTC. This sequence encodes CAISESDYQETQYF.

This sequence joins TRBV5-1 and TRBJ2-2; 10 nucleotides align to TRBD2. This CDR3 is built from 17 residues. V was clipped by 4 bases and J by 4 bases; unmatched bases: 10. The germline gives CDR1 SGHRS, CDR2 YFSETQ. The CDR3 DNA is TGCGCCAGCAGCCGTCAATCTAGCGGGGGTATCACCGGGGAGCTGTTTTTT. Amino acids: CASSRQSSGGITGELFF.

The chain has TRBV24-1 and TRBJ2-2, with TRBD1 matching over 8 bases. The V gene's germline CDR1 is KGHDR and CDR2 SFDVKD. This CDR3 has 15 amino acids. V lost 4 bases and J lost 7; bases outside the gene matches: 7. DNA for the CDR3: TGTGCCACCAGTGACCCAGGACAGGGCGGCGGGGAGCTGTTTTTT. This gives the protein CATSDPGQGGGELFF.

The V gene is TRBV20-1, the J gene TRBJ1-1; D is ambiguous. The V end was cut by 6 bases, the J end by 5 bases, with 10 bases between. Germline loops: CDR1 DFQATT, CDR2 SNEGSKA (reference sequence). The CDR3 covers 11 residues. The DNA for the CDR3 is TGCAGTGCCAAATACCGGACTGAAGCTTTCTTT. It encodes CSAKYRTEAFF.

This chain connects TRBV27 to TRBJ1-1; D might be TRBD1 (6 bases). Germline loops: CDR1 MNHEY, CDR2 SMNVEV (reference sequence). The CDR3 is made up of 13 amino acids. Trimming took off 3 bases at V and 4 bases at J, with 9 bases between the two ends. This CDR3 is CASSLRGGTEAFF. CDR3 nucleotide sequence: TGTGCCAGCAGTTTGCGAGGGGGCACTGAAGCTTTCTTT.

V gene TRBV29-1 combines with J gene TRBJ1-1, with a tentative D call TRBD1 (5 bases). The length of the CDR3 is 17 residues. Germline V gene data show CDR1 as SQVTM and CDR2 as ANQGSEA. V was cut by 7 bases and J by 0 bases, with 24 bases left in between. In DNA form, the CDR3 reads TGCAGCGCCCGTCCTGCGGGGTACGGGGGTCTGAACACTGAAGCTTTCTTT. Translating gives CSARPAGYGGLNTEAFF.

This sequence joins TRBV7-2 and TRBJ1-2; D is uncertain. With 3 bases removed from V and 3 bases from J, the gap between germline ends came to 8 bases. Germline CDR1 reads SGHTA; CDR2 reads FQGNSA. The CDR3 runs 13 residues. The CDR3 reads CASSFSAHYGYTF. CDR3 DNA sequence: TGTGCCAGCAGCTTTTCCGCGCACTATGGCTACACCTTC.

The J gene is TRBJ1-6, the V gene TRBV3-1 (or the pseudogene TRBV3-2); TRBD1 aligns across 7 bases. V was clipped by 1 base and J by 10 bases; unmatched bases: 4. The CDR3 covers 14 residues. CDR1 and CDR2 (germline): LGHDT, YNNKEL (reference sequence). The CDR3 region has the DNA TGTGCCAGCAGCCAAGCACAGGGGTGGTCACCCCTCCACTTT. It translates to CASSQAQGWSPLHF.

This CDR3 is CASRTSDRGLIEAFF. The CDR3 DNA reads TGTGCCAGCAGAACATCGGACAGGGGGCTCATTGAAGCTTTCTTT. The chain recombines TRBV5-5 with TRBJ1-1; 11 bases align to TRBD1. The CDR3 consists of 15 residues. With 5 bases clipped from V and 7 bases from J, the junction kept 10 bases outside the gene matches. Germline values: CDR1 SGHKS, CDR2 YYEKEE (reference sequence). Supplemented by reference TRBV5-5 and TRBJ1-1, the full variable domain reads DAGVTQSPTHLIKTRGQQVTLRCSPISGHKSVSWYQQVLGQGPQFIFQYYEKEERGRGNFPDRFSARQFPNYSSELNVNALLLGDSALYLCASRTSDRGLIEAFFGQGTRLTVV.

The chain joins TRBV7-6 to TRBJ1-5, with D possibly being TRBD1 (6 bases). V dropped 0 bases and J dropped 6 bases, with 12 bases sitting between them. CDR3 length: 15 amino acids. Germline V gene sequence: CDR1 SGHVS, CDR2 FNYEAQ. CDR3: CASSLAAQGSQPQHF. The DNA for the CDR3 is TGTGCCAGCAGCTTAGCGGCACAGGGAAGTCAGCCCCAGCATTTT.

For the CDR3, the DNA is TGTGCCAGCAGTGATTACGCTAGCGGGGGCCCCCTCCCGGGGGAGACCCAGTACTTC. It encodes CASSDYASGGPLPGETQYF. The chain recombines TRBV2 with TRBJ2-5; 10 nucleotides line up with TRBD2. With V trimmed by 3 bases and J by 5 bases, 18 bases remained unmatched. Germline loops: CDR1 SNHLY, CDR2 FYNNEI. The CDR3 covers 19 residues.

The V gene is TRBV3-1 (or the pseudogene TRBV3-2), the J gene TRBJ2-1; TRBD2 matches 9 bases. J gave up 7 bases and V 3 bases, and 10 bases lay outside the gene matches. Germline-derived CDR1 and CDR2 are LGHDT and YNNKEL (reference sequence). There are 16 residues in the CDR3. DNA for the CDR3: TGTGCCAGCAGCCAGGATCCGGGACTAGCACATAATGAGCAGTTCTTC. Translating gives CASSQDPGLAHNEQFF.

This sequence joins TRBV7-2 and TRBJ2-2, with D possibly TRBD2 on 7 matching bases. Germline loops: CDR1 SGHTA, CDR2 FQGNSA. V lost 3 bases, J lost 3 bases, and 14 bases lay in between. The CDR3 is 16 amino acids. The CDR3 here is CASSFVTGGHTGELFF. The CDR3 coding sequence is TGTGCCAGCAGCTTTGTTACGGGGGGCCACACCGGGGAGCTGTTTTTT.

The chain employs TRBV19 and TRBJ2-1; TRBD2 aligns across 12 bases. The CDR3 runs 15 residues. From germline, CDR1 is LNHDA and CDR2 SQIVND (reference sequence). Trimming at V came to 7 bases and at J to 5 bases, leaving 6 bases not matched to a gene. CDR3 loop: CASKTSGGTNNEQFF. CDR3 in DNA: TGTGCCAGTAAAACTAGCGGGGGGACTAACAATGAGCAGTTCTTC.

This clone showed up just a few times. A junction boundary mismatches the germline segment, possibly from a read error. The CDR3 is CASSEDDRGANTEAFF. Here the CDR3 DNA reads TGTGCCAGCAGCGAAGATGACAGGGGGGCGAACACTGAAGCTTTCTTT. The chain uses TRBV6-1 and TRBJ1-1; 9 positions match TRBD1. Germline values: CDR1 MNHNS, CDR2 SASEGT. The length of the CDR3 is 16 residues.

The V call is TRBV9, the J call TRBJ2-5; D is perhaps TRBD2 (5 bases). Trimming took 4 bases from V and 5 from J, leaving 9 bases between them. The CDR3 runs to 12 residues. Germline-derived CDR1 and CDR2 are SGDLS and YYNGEE. Written as DNA, the CDR3 is TGTGCCAGCAGCCCACGAGGGGAGACCCAGTACTTC. Amino acid sequence: CASSPRGETQYF.

V gene TRBV6-5 combines with J gene TRBJ2-5, with D tentatively TRBD2 (5 bases). This CDR3 has 13 residues. The germline V gene encodes CDR1 MNHEY and CDR2 SVGAGI. V was pared by 2 bases and J by 5 bases, with 9 bases between. For the CDR3, the DNA is TGTGCCAGCAGTTACGAGGGCTTGGAGACCCAGTACTTC. Its protein product is CASSYEGLETQYF.

The chain employs TRBV7-3 and TRBJ2-3; perhaps TRBD2 as D (6 bases). Trimming shortened V by 6 bases and J by 3 bases, and 10 bases separated the two germline ends. Germline assignment: CDR1 SGHTA and CDR2 FQGTGA. The CDR3 loop spans 13 amino acids. The CDR3 coding sequence is TGTGCCAGCAGGGAGGGGCCGACAGATACGCAGTATTTT. Translated, it gives CASREGPTDTQYF.

This sequence joins TRBV3-1 (or the pseudogene TRBV3-2) and TRBJ2-3; possible D gene TRBD1, 6 bases. The ends were cut back, 0 bases at V and 4 bases at J, with 17 bases in the middle. Germline assignment: CDR1 LGHDT and CDR2 YNNKEL (reference sequence). This CDR3 spans 17 amino acids. CDR3 DNA sequence: TGTGCCAGCAGCCAAGAACCGGGCAGGGGCGAGTCAGATACGCAGTATTTT. Protein: CASSQEPGRGESDTQYF.

The V gene is TRBV7-9, the J gene TRBJ1-2; 11 bases are shared with TRBD1. Germline-derived CDR1 and CDR2 are SEHNR and FQNEAQ (reference sequence). V was clipped by 3 bases and J by 8 bases; unmatched bases: 5. The CDR3 is 14 residues long. The CDR3 sequence: CASSFPGQGEGYTF. The CDR3 nucleotides read TGTGCCAGCAGCTTTCCGGGACAGGGGGAAGGCTACACCTTC.